The TCR beta chain under discussion was sequenced for a study of blood T cells in healthy people across ages. General study points: It was not possible, with unsorted PBMCs, to conclusively compare naive and antigen-experienced cells. Estimated diversity across one million T cells was deemed an underestimate.

The table lists this clonotype with a few counts. Antigen: not known. A sample-barcoded 5' primer and a J-beta primer mix were used in a second PCR of roughly 7 to 12 cycles. Paired-end reads containing CDR3 totaled no fewer than 2.5 million for each sample. MiXCR, applied by TCRdb to the 5' RACE reads, yields one record per CDR3 protein. The repertoire holds around 1,500,000 distinct CDR3 sequences, with roughly 30% as singletons. Looked up from germline, CDR1 is KGHDR and CDR2 is SFDVKD. J was trimmed by 6 bases and V by 2 bases; bases with no gene match: 10. The CDR3 spans 17 residues. They isolated at least 7 million PBMCs from each sample.

The clonotype comes from a woman under 40 in good health. The rearrangement uses TRBV24-1 and TRBJ2-1; 9 nucleotides agree with TRBD1. Sequenced input: blood. CDR3 residues: CATSDSSGTGLANEQFF. The CDR3 region has the DNA TGTGCCACCAGTGATTCCTCCGGGACAGGGCTCGCCAATGAGCAGTTCTTC.